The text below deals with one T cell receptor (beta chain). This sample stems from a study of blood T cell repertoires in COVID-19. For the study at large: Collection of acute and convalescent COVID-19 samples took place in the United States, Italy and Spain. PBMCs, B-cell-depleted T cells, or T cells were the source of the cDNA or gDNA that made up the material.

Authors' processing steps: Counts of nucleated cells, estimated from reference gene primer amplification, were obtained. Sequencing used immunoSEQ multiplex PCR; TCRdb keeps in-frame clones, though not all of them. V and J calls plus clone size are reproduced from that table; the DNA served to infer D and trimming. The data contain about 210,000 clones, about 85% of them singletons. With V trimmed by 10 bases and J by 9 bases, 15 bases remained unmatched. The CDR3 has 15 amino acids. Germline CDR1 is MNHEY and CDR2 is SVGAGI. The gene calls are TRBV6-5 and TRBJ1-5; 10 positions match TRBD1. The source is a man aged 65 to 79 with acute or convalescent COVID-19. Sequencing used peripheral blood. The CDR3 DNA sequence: TGTGCCACCCTGCCCGGGACAGGGGACTTGGGGCCCCAGCATTTT. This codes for CATLPGTGDLGPQHF.